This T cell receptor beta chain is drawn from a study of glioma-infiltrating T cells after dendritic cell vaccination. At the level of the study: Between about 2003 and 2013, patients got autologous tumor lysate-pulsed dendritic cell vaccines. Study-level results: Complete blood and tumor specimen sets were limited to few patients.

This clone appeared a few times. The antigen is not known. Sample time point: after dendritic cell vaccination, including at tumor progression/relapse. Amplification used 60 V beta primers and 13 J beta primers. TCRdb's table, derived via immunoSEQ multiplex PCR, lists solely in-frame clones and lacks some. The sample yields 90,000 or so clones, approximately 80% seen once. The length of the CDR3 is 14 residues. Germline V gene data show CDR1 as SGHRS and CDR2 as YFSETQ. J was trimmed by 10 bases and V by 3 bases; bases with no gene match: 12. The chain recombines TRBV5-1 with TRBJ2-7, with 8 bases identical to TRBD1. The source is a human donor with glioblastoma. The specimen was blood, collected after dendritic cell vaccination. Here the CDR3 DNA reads TGCGCCAGCAGCTCCGAACAGGGGGTTGGGATACAGTACGTC. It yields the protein CASSSEQGVGIQYV.